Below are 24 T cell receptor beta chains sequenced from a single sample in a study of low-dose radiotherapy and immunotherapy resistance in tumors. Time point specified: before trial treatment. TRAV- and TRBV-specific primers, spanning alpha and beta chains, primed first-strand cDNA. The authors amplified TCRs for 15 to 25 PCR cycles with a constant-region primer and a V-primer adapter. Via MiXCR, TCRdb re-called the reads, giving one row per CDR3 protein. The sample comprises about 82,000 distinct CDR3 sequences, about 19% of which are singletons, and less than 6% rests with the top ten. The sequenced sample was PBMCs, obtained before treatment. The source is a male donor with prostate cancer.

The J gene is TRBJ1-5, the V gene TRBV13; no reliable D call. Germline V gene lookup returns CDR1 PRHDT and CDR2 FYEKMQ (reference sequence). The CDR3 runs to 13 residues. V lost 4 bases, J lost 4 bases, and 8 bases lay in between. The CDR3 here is CASSSRLNQPQHF. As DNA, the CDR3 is TGTGCCAGCAGCTCTAGACTTAATCAGCCCCAGCATTTT. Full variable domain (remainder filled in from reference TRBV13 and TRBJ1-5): AAGVIQSPRHLIKEKRETATLKCYPIPRHDTVYWYQQGPGQDPQFLISFYEKMQSDKGSIPDRFSAQQFSDYHSELNMSSLELGDSALYFCASSSRLNQPQHFGDGTRLSIL.

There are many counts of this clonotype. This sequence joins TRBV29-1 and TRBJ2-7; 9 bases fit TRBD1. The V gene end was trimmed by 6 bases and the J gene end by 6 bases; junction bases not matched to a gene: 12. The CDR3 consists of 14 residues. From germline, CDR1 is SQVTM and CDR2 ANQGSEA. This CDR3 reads CSVDAGTGSGEQYF. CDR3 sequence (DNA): TGCAGCGTAGACGCCGGGACAGGGTCAGGCGAGCAGTACTTC.

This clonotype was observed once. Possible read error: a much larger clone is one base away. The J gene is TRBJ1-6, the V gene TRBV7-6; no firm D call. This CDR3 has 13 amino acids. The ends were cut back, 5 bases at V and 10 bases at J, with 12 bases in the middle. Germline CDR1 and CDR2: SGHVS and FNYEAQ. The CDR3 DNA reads TGTGCCAGCAGCGTATCAAAGGGATCACCCCTCCACTTT. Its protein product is CASSVSKGSPLHF.

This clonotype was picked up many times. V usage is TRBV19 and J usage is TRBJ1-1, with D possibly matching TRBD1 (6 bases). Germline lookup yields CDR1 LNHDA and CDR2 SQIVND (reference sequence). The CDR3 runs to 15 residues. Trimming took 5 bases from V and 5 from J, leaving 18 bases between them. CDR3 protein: CASSDNLYRATEAFF. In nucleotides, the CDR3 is TGTGCCAGTAGTGACAACCTCTACAGGGCAACTGAAGCTTTCTTT. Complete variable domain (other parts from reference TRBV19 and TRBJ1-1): DGGITQSPKYLFRKEGQNVTLSCEQNLNHDAMYWYRQDPGQGLRLIYYSQIVNDFQKGDIAEGYSVSREKKESFPLTVTSAQKNPTAFYLCASSDNLYRATEAFFGQGTRLTVV.

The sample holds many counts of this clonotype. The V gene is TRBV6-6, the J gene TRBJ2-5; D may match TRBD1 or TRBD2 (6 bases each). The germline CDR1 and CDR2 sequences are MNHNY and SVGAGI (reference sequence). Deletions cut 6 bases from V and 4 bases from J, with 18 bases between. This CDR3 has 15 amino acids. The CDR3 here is CASRKQGLGGETQYF. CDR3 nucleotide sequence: TGTGCCAGCAGGAAACAGGGACTTGGAGGAGAGACCCAGTACTTC.

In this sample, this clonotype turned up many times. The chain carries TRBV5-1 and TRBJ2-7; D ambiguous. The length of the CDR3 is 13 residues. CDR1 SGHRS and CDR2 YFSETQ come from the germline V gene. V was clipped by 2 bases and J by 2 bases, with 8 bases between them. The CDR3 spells CASSFDTTYEQYF. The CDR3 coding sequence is TGCGCCAGCAGCTTCGACACGACCTACGAGCAGTACTTC.

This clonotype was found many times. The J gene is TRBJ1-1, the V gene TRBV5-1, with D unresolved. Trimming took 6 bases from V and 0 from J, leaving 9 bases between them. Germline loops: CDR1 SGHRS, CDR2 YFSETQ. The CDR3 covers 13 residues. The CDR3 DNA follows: TGCGCCAGCAACCAGGCGATGAACACTGAAGCTTTCTTT. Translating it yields CASNQAMNTEAFF.

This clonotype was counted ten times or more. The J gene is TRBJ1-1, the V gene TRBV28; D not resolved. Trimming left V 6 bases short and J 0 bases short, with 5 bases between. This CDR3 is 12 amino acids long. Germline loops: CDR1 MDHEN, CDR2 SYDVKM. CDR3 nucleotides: TGTGCCAGCAGAAGAATGAACACTGAAGCTTTCTTT. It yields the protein CASRRMNTEAFF.

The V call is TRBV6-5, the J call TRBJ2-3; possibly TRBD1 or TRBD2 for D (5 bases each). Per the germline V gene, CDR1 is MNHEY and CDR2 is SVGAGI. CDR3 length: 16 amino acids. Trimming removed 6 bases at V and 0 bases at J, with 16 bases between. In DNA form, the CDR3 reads TGTGCCAGCAGCAAACGAGGGGCCGGGAGCACAGATACGCAGTATTTT. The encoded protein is CASSKRGAGSTDTQYF.

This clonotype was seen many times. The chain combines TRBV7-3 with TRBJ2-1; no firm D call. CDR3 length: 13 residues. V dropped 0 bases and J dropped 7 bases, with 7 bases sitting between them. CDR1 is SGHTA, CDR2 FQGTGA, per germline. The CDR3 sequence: CASSLTRENEQFF. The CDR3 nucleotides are TGTGCCAGCAGCTTAACGAGAGAGAATGAGCAGTTCTTC.

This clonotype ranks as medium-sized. The DNA of the CDR3 is TGTGCCAGCATCCCCTCCGCCGGGAGGGCCTACGAGCAGTACTTC. This codes for CASIPSAGRAYEQYF. This chain uses TRBV28 with TRBJ2-7, with 8 nucleotides matching TRBD2. The J segment lost 2 bases and the V segment lost 7 bases, leaving 10 bases of the junction unmatched. CDR3 length equals 15 residues. Germline CDR1 MDHEN, CDR2 SYDVKM.

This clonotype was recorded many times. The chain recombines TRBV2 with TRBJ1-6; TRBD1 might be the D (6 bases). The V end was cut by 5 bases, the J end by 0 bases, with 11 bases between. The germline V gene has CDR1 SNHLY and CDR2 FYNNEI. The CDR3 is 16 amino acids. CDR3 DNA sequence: TGTGCCAGCAGTCGGACAGATAGCTCCTATAATTCACCCCTCCACTTT. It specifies CASSRTDSSYNSPLHF.

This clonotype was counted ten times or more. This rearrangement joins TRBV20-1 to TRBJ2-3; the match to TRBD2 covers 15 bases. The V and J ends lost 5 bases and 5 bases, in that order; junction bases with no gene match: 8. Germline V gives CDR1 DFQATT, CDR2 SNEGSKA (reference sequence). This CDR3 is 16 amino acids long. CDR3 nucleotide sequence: TGCAGTGCTGGAGGACTAGCGGGAGGGCCGGTAGATACGCAGTATTTT. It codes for CSAGGLAGGPVDTQYF.

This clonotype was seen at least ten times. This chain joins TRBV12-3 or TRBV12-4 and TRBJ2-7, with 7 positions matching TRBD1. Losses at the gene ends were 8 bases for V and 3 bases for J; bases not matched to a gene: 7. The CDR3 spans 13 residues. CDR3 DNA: TGTGCCAGCTCCAGGGGGAAGAACTACGAGCAGTACTTC. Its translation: CASSRGKNYEQYF.

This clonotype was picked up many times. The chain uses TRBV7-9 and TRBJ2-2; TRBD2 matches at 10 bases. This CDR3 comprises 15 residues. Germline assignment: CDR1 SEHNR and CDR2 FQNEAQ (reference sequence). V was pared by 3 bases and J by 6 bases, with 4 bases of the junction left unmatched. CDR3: CASSFSGRASGELFF. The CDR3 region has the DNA TGTGCCAGCAGCTTCAGCGGGAGGGCCTCCGGGGAGCTGTTTTTT.

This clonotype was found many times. The CDR3 reads CASSSAGGNWGGQFF. In nucleotides, the CDR3 is TGTGCCAGCAGTTCCGCAGGGGGCAACTGGGGCGGGCAGTTCTTC. The V call is TRBV27, the J call TRBJ2-1; the match to TRBD1 covers 8 bases. Germline CDR1 reads MNHEY; CDR2 reads SMNVEV (reference sequence). J gave up 12 bases and V 4 bases, and 14 bases lay outside the gene matches. There are 15 residues in the CDR3.

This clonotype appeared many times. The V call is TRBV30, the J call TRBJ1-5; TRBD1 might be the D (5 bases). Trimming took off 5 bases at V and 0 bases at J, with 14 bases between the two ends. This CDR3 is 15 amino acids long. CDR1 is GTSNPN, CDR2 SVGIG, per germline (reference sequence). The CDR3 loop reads CAWDAGTHSNQPQHF. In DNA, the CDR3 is TGTGCCTGGGATGCCGGGACCCATAGCAATCAGCCCCAGCATTTT.

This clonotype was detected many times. For the CDR3, the DNA is TGTGCCAGCAGCTTGGACGACAGGACAACTAATGAAAAACTGTTTTTT. Encoded protein: CASSLDDRTTNEKLFF. The chain combines TRBV5-4 with TRBJ1-4, with a weak D call TRBD1 (6 bases). The CDR3 spans 16 residues. Deletions cut 0 bases from V and 0 bases from J, with 9 bases between. Germline V gives CDR1 SGHNT, CDR2 YYREEE (reference sequence).

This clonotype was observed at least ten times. CDR3 DNA sequence: TGTGCCAGCAGCACAGCCGGGGGCGCGGTATACGAGCAGTACTTC. Residues: CASSTAGGAVYEQYF. The rearrangement joins TRBV28 to TRBJ2-7, with D perhaps given as TRBD1 or TRBD2 (6 bases each). CDR3 length: 15 residues. V was shortened by 6 bases and J by 4 bases, with 19 bases between the two germline ends. Germline V gene data show CDR1 as MDHEN and CDR2 as SYDVKM.

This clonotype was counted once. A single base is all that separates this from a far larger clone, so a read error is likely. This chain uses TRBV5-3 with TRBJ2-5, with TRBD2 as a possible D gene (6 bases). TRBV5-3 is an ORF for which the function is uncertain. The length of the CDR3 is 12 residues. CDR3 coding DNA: TGTGCCAGCAGCTTTCTGGGAGGGACCCAGTACTTC. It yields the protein CASSFLGGTQYF.

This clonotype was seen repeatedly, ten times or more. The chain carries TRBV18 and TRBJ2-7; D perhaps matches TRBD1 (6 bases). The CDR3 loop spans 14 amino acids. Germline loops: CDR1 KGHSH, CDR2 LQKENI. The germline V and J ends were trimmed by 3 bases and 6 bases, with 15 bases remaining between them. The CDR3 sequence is CASSPRDNVREQYF. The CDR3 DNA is TGTGCCAGCTCACCCCGGGACAACGTCCGCGAGCAGTACTTC.

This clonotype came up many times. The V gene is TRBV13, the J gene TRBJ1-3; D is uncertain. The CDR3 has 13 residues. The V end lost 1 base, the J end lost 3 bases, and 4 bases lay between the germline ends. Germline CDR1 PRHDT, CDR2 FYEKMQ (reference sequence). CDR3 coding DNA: TGTGCCAGCAGCTTAGTTCTTGGAAACACCATATATTTT. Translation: CASSLVLGNTIYF.

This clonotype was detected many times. The chain's CDR3 is CALNRQLHYGYTF. CDR3 DNA: TGCGCCCTGAACCGGCAGCTACACTATGGCTACACCTTC. The chain joins TRBV23-1 to TRBJ1-2; D unclear. TRBV23-1 is noted as an ORF with a role that remains uncertain. The CDR3 is 13 residues long. V was cut by 11 bases and J by 3 bases, with 16 bases left in between.

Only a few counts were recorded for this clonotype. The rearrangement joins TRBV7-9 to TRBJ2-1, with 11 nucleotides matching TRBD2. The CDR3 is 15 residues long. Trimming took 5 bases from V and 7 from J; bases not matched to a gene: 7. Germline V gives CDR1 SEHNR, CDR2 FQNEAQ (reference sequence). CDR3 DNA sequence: TGTGCCAGCAGCATAACTAGCGGGAGAATGAATGAGCAGTTCTTC. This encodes CASSITSGRMNEQFF.